This TCR beta chain is drawn from a study of Ad26.COV2.S vaccination and SARS-CoV-2 variants. Trimming pared 1 base from V and 8 bases from J, leaving 8 bases between. Germline V gives CDR1 GTSNPN, CDR2 SVGIG (reference sequence). The CDR3 totals 11 residues. Treatment described: some 19 received Ad26.COV2.S at low or high dose, single or two shots; 5 received placebo; per-sample allocation not given. Day 63 after the first injection of vaccine or placebo was the sampling time. The protocol was immunoSEQ multiplex PCR, while the TCRdb copy is restricted to in-frame clones and leaves out a portion. The sample yields fewer than 400,000 clones, approximately 86% seen once. Study-wide points: Total T cell responses may have been underestimated by the TCR breadth and depth analyses.

With respect to this clone: Its target is unknown.

The clonotype was recovered from a person between 18 and 60 years old who received the Ad26.COV2.S COVID-19 vaccine or a placebo. This chain joins TRBV30 and TRBJ1-2; D is unclear. The input for sequencing was peripheral blood, taken in a trial of Ad26.COV2.S vaccine versus placebo. The CDR3 region is CAWSEGLGYTF. Written as DNA, the CDR3 is TGTGCCTGGAGTGAGGGATTAGGCTACACCTTC.